This is a list of T cell receptor beta chains from one sample in a study of T cell repertoires in cytomegalovirus infection. The antigens these receptors bind are not known. MiXCR, applied by TCRdb to the reads, yields one record per CDR3 protein. The sample comprises around 710,000 distinct CDR3 sequences, approximately 32% of which are singletons, and over 10% rests with the top ten. The sample in question was cultured CD8+ T cells from PBMCs, obtained from culture after CMV antigen stimulation. Every receptor here comes from a human donor in good health (CMV status not recorded). Some clones in this sample may be carry-over from other donors' samples. The CDR3 runs from the conserved cysteine through the conserved F or W. The D gene is left open where the match is weak. Not all rows give a size; the values are once, few, many and, for expanded clones, a class.

D gene	V gene	CDR3 length	clone size	J gene	CDR3 DNA	CDR3 protein
.	TRBV7-9	15	few	TRBJ2-2	TGTGCCAGCAGCCTTTGGGATACGAACACCGGGGAGCTGTTTTTT	CASSLWDTNTGELFF
.	TRBV7-6	14	.	TRBJ2-7	TGTGCCAGCAGCCCCGAGACTAAGCCTTACGAGCAGTACTTC	CASSPETKPYEQYF
.	TRBV7-8	15	few	TRBJ2-5	TGTGCCAGCAGCCCCCACACGTCACTACCCGAGACCCAGTACTTC	CASSPHTSLPETQYF
TRBD1	TRBV7-2	15	many	TRBJ1-2	TGTGCCAGCACCCTGCGGGAGGGGGCCAGCTATGGCTACACCTTC	CASTLREGASYGYTF
TRBD1	TRBV4-1	16	few	TRBJ2-7	TGCGCCAGCAGCCAAGGAGGGACAGCGAGCTCCTACGAGCAGTACTTC	CASSQGGTASSYEQYF
TRBD2	TRBV7-9	16	few	TRBJ2-3	TGTGCCAGCAGCTTATTGGCGGGGGAGTACACAGATACGCAGTATTTT	CASSLLAGEYTDTQYF
.	TRBV7-6	17	few	TRBJ2-6	TGTGCCAGCAGCCCGGACACCTCACTCTCTGGGGCCAACGTCCTGACTTTC	CASSPDTSLSGANVLTF
.	TRBV12-5	12	.	TRBJ2-5	TGTGCTAGTGGACCGACCCGAGAGACCCAGTACTTC	CASGPTRETQYF
TRBD2	TRBV7-2	16	many	TRBJ2-5	TGTGCCAGCAGCTTAGAGGGACTAGCGGGGGAAGAGACCCAGTACTTC	CASSLEGLAGEETQYF
.	TRBV6-1	13	few	TRBJ1-2	TGTGCCAGCAAACAGGGCTTAGTCTATGGCTACACCTTC	CASKQGLVYGYTF
.	TRBV9	15	once	TRBJ2-5	TGTGCCAGCACCTCGTCAGGGCGGGCACAAGAGACCCAGTACTTC	CASTSSGRAQETQYF
.	TRBV7-6	16	few	TRBJ1-4	TGTGCCAGCAGCCCCTCTGGGAGGACACTTGGCGGAAAACTGTTTTTT	CASSPSGRTLGGKLFF
TRBD1	TRBV4-1	15	few	TRBJ1-1	TGCGCCAGCAGCCAACCGGACAGGGCTAACACTGAAGCTTTCTTT	CASSQPDRANTEAFF
.	TRBV6-1	12	few	TRBJ1-2	TGTGCCAGCAGAGCGCCAAGTCTTGGCTACACCTTC	CASRAPSLGYTF
.	TRBV14	17	few	TRBJ1-6	TGTGCCAGCAGCCAAGATTGGGGCCCCGGCGTAGGTTCACCCCTCCACTTT	CASSQDWGPGVGSPLHF
.	TRBV6-5	17	.	TRBJ2-7	TGTGCCAGCAGTTACTCGAGTTCACTATCGACAGGCTACGAGCAGTACTTC	CASSYSSSLSTGYEQYF
.	TRBV6-1	12	many	TRBJ2-3	TGTGCCAGCAGTGTGACAGCTTATACGCAGTATTTT	CASSVTAYTQYF
.	TRBV7-6	15	.	TRBJ2-5	TGTGCCAGCAGCTTAGTGGCACAGGTATTGGAGACCCAGTACTTC	CASSLVAQVLETQYF
TRBD2	TRBV7-2	18	many	TRBJ2-1	TGTGCCAGCAGCCACCGGACTAGCGGGGTGAGCTCCTACAATGAGCAGTTCTTC	CASSHRTSGVSSYNEQFF
.	TRBV27	14	few	TRBJ2-1	TGTGCCAGCAGTTTTGGGGCCCCTAACAATGAGCAGTTCTTC	CASSFGAPNNEQFF
.	TRBV6-6	17	few	TRBJ1-2	TGTGCCAGCAGTTACTCGGGCGGAGGGACACTTAACTATGGCTACACCTTC	CASSYSGGGTLNYGYTF
.	TRBV29-1	13	.	TRBJ1-5	TGCAGCGTTGAATTGGGCGACAATCAGCCCCAGCATTTT	CSVELGDNQPQHF
.	TRBV19	14	.	TRBJ1-1	TGTGCCAGTAGTATCTCGGACAAGAACACTGAAGCTTTCTTT	CASSISDKNTEAFF
TRBD1	TRBV6-5	14	few	TRBJ1-5	TGTGCCGTTGGGGGGAGGGGGCTGCAGGGGCCCCAGCATTTT	CAVGGRGLQGPQHF
TRBD2	TRBV11-2	16	.	TRBJ2-7	TGTGCCAGCAGCCCTCCGGGACTAGGGACCCCCTACGAGCAGTACTTC	CASSPPGLGTPYEQYF
.	TRBV7-6	17	few	TRBJ1-4	TGTGCTAGCAGCCTACCAGCAGCGAGCGATCCTAATGAAAAACTGTTTTTT	CASSLPAASDPNEKLFF
.	TRBV7-7	15	.	TRBJ2-3	TGTGCTAGCAGTCCGACGGCCGCAAGCACAGATACGCAGTATTTT	CASSPTAASTDTQYF
TRBD1	TRBV4-3	15	few	TRBJ2-1	TGCGCCAGCAGCCAAGATAATGGACAGGTTAATGAGCAGTTCTTC	CASSQDNGQVNEQFF
TRBD1	TRBV6-2/TRBV6-3	15	few	TRBJ2-1	TGTGCCAGCAGTTATGGGGGGACAGGGGAGCCTCAGCAGTTCTTC	CASSYGGTGEPQQFF
.	TRBV4-1	14	.	TRBJ1-1	TGCGCCAGCAGCCAAGCTCCAACATGGACTGAAGCTTTCTTT	CASSQAPTWTEAFF
TRBD1	TRBV25-1	14	few	TRBJ1-5	TGTGCCAGCAGTGATGGGACAGGGTTTCAGCCCCAGCATTTT	CASSDGTGFQPQHF
TRBD1	TRBV14	16	few	TRBJ1-2	TGTGCCAGCAGCGCTGGACAGGCGGGAGCTAACTATGGCTACACCTTC	CASSAGQAGANYGYTF
.	TRBV7-2	15	many	TRBJ1-1	TGTGCCAGCAGCTTAGATGCAGGGGTTTACACTGAAGCTTTCTTT	CASSLDAGVYTEAFF
TRBD1	TRBV19	13	.	TRBJ2-1	TGTGCCAGTAAGGGACAGGCGAACAATGAGCAGTTCTTC	CASKGQANNEQFF